This passage covers 25 T cell receptor beta chains from one sample sequenced in a study of early stage breast cancer tumors. TCRdb keeps only in-frame clones here, not all; method: immunoSEQ multiplex PCR. The sample lists tens of thousands of clones; 78% were seen once. The sample was blood. Every receptor here comes from a person aged 40-50 years with breast cancer.

This clone was seen only once. The chain is built from TRBV6-1 and TRBJ1-1; D unclear. V lost 3 bases and J lost 6, with 5 bases in between. Germline V gene data show CDR1 as MNHNS and CDR2 as SASEGT. The CDR3 totals 11 residues. CDR3 amino acids: CASSDYPEAFF. In DNA, the CDR3 is TGTGCCAGCAGTGATTACCCTGAAGCTTTCTTT.

The chain is built from TRBV19 and TRBJ2-1, with a weak D call TRBD2 (5 bases). CDR1 and CDR2 from the germline V gene are LNHDA and SQIVND (reference sequence). The germline V and J ends were trimmed by 5 bases and 4 bases, with 15 bases remaining between them. The CDR3 has 15 residues. The CDR3 region has the DNA TGTGCCAGTAGTCCTCTAGCAGATTTATACAATGAGCAGTTCTTC. Amino acids: CASSPLADLYNEQFF.

This clone occurred once. The rearrangement joins TRBV7-9 to TRBJ2-2, with D tentatively TRBD1 (6 bases). The CDR3 length is 17 residues. V shed 2 bases and J shed 7 bases, with 20 bases lying between them. The V gene's germline CDR1 is SEHNR and CDR2 FQNEAQ (reference sequence). CDR3 in amino acids: CASSLFGKTGHGGELFF. CDR3 sequence (DNA): TGTGCCAGCAGCTTATTTGGAAAGACGGGACACGGCGGGGAGCTGTTTTTT.

The V and J genes are TRBV19 and TRBJ1-5, with no clear D. Germline CDR1 LNHDA, CDR2 SQIVND (reference sequence). The CDR3 has 15 residues. Trimming stripped 10 bases from V and 0 bases from J, with 16 bases between. Here the CDR3 DNA reads TGTGCCACCTCACACGAAAGTAATAGCAATCAGCCCCAGCATTTT. Residues: CATSHESNSNQPQHF.

CDR3 in amino acids: CASSLQGASYEQYF. In DNA form, the CDR3 reads TGTGCCAGCTCACTCCAGGGGGCCTCCTACGAGCAGTACTTC. The chain has TRBV18 and TRBJ2-7; 8 nucleotides align to TRBD1. The V gene's germline CDR1 is KGHSH and CDR2 LQKENI. After removal of 4 bases from V and 0 bases from J, the junction contained 2 bases not matched to a gene. The CDR3 runs to 14 residues.

The rearrangement uses TRBV11-3 and TRBJ2-7; D is possibly TRBD1 (6 bases). The CDR3 length is 14 residues. Germline V lookup: CDR1 SGHNT, CDR2 YENEEA. V was pared by 3 bases and J by 8 bases, with 17 bases between. CDR3 amino acids: CASSLDSLEGKQYF. The DNA of the CDR3 is TGTGCCAGCAGCTTGGACAGCTTAGAGGGCAAGCAGTACTTC.

The chain recombines TRBV21-1 with TRBJ2-2; TRBD1 was called by the table and not checked on the DNA. TRBV21-1 is deemed a pseudogene. CDR3 length equals 16 residues. The CDR3 sequence: CASTPPGHILGGELFF. In DNA, the CDR3 is TGTGCCAGCACTCCTCCAGGACACATCCTAGGGGGGGAGCTGTTTTTT.

This clone has more than one count but fewer than ten. V usage is TRBV5-8 and J usage is TRBJ2-7; a possible D gene is TRBD2 (6 bases). V was shortened by 6 bases and J by 6 bases, with 28 bases between the two germline ends. Germline CDR1 SGHTS, CDR2 YDEGEE. The CDR3 extends over 17 amino acids. The CDR3 protein is CASTQRTMQQSLGEQYF. CDR3 DNA sequence: TGTGCCAGCACCCAGAGGACTATGCAACAGTCTCTCGGCGAGCAGTACTTC. Full variable domain (outside the CDR3, taken from reference TRBV5-8 and TRBJ2-7): EAGVTQSPTHLIKTRGQQATLRCSPISGHTSVYWYQQALGLGLQFLLWYDEGEERNRGNFPPRFSGRQFPNYSSELNVNALELEDSALYLCASTQRTMQQSLGEQYFGPGTRLTVT.

The V and J genes are TRBV7-2 and TRBJ1-2; D not resolved. CDR3 size: 15 residues. The V gene lost 5 bases and the J gene lost 2 bases, with 15 bases spanning the gap. The germline V gene encodes CDR1 SGHTA and CDR2 FQGNSA. CDR3 amino acids: CASSKARGVNYGYTF. The CDR3 coding sequence is TGTGCCAGCAGCAAGGCCCGCGGGGTGAACTATGGCTACACCTTC.

J is TRBJ2-7 and V is TRBV6-5; 9 bases line up with TRBD2. J lost 7 bases, V lost 2 bases, and 12 bases had no gene match. Germline CDR1 MNHEY, CDR2 SVGAGI. The CDR3 loop spans 16 amino acids. The DNA of the CDR3 is TGTGCCAGCAGTTACGGGGCGGGAGGGCCTACCGGGGAGCAGTACTTC. Its translation: CASSYGAGGPTGEQYF.

This clone has just a few counts. This chain uses TRBV29-1 with TRBJ1-2, with D maybe TRBD1 (6 bases). The V and J ends lost 0 bases and 4 bases respectively, with 12 bases between them. This CDR3 is built from 14 residues. The germline CDR1 and CDR2 sequences are SQVTM and ANQGSEA. In DNA, the CDR3 is TGCAGCGTTGAAGATCGGGGGGGCGCCTATGGCTACACCTTC. Its translation: CSVEDRGGAYGYTF.

Points on this clone: Other DNA sequences in the same sample also yield this CDR3. The chain couples TRBV5-1 to TRBJ1-1; no clear D. The CDR3 covers 15 residues. Trimming pared 0 bases from V and 0 bases from J, leaving 9 bases between. CDR1 and CDR2 (germline): SGHRS, YFSETQ. CDR3 in amino acids: CASSLVGSLNTEAFF. The CDR3 DNA sequence: TGCGCCAGCAGCTTGGTCGGAAGCCTGAACACTGAAGCTTTCTTT.

The chain links TRBV11-3 to TRBJ2-7; TRBD2 matches at 7 bases. The CDR3 is 15 residues long. Germline lookup yields CDR1 SGHNT and CDR2 YENEEA. After removal of 1 base from V and 7 bases from J, the junction contained 10 bases not matched to a gene. The CDR3 coding sequence is TGTGCCAGCAGCTTAGTGAGGGGACTATGTTGTGAGCAGTACTTC. It is translated as CASSLVRGLCCEQYF.

This chain links TRBV18 with TRBJ1-3; tentatively, D is TRBD1 (5 bases). Germline V gene data show CDR1 as KGHSH and CDR2 as LQKENI. The ends were cut back, 3 bases at V and 0 bases at J, with 12 bases in the middle. CDR3 length: 16 residues. The CDR3 region is CASSPSEGISGNTIYF. CDR3 DNA: TGTGCCAGCTCACCCTCGGAGGGGATCTCTGGAAACACCATATATTTT.

The V gene is TRBV5-1, the J gene TRBJ2-5; D not certain. Trimming shortened V by 4 bases and J by 0 bases, and 13 bases separated the two germline ends. CDR3 size: 15 residues. Germline CDR1 and CDR2: SGHRS and YFSETQ. The CDR3 is CASSPDGKYQETQYF. DNA of the CDR3: TGCGCCAGCAGCCCGGACGGAAAGTACCAAGAGACCCAGTACTTC.

The chain recombines TRBV19 with TRBJ2-3; D ambiguous. Germline CDR1 LNHDA, CDR2 SQIVND (reference sequence). The length of the CDR3 is 12 residues. V dropped 10 bases and J dropped 1 base, with 9 bases sitting between them. The CDR3 DNA reads TGTGCCACAGGATCCCGCACAGATACGCAGTATTTT. Translating gives CATGSRTDTQYF.

The V call is TRBV6-6, the J call TRBJ2-7, with a possible D match to TRBD1 (6 bases). CDR3 length equals 16 residues. With 3 bases removed from V and 0 bases from J, the gap between germline ends came to 15 bases. Germline V gives CDR1 MNHNY, CDR2 SVGAGI (reference sequence). DNA of the CDR3: TGTGCCAGCAGTTATGACAGGCCAAGTAACTCCTACGAGCAGTACTTC. Translated, it gives CASSYDRPSNSYEQYF.

This clone came up once. The V gene is TRBV12-2, the J gene TRBJ2-1; the table calls TRBD2, which could not be checked here. TRBV12-2 is a documented pseudogene. The CDR3 has 16 residues. CDR3 region: CASRLAAQLAPNEQFF. The CDR3 nucleotides read TGTGCAAGTCGCTTAGCTGCCCAACTAGCTCCCAATGAGCAGTTCTTC.

The genes are TRBV18 and TRBJ2-1, with 15 bases lining up with TRBD2. Germline loops: CDR1 KGHSH, CDR2 LQKENI. V dropped 1 base and J dropped 0; count of bases not matched to a gene: 7. The CDR3 runs to 20 residues. The CDR3 spells CASSPQRTSGRAGSYNEQFF. As DNA, the CDR3 is TGTGCCAGCTCACCACAACGGACTAGCGGGAGGGCTGGCTCCTACAATGAGCAGTTCTTC.

The chain links TRBV5-1 to TRBJ2-7; 9 nucleotides align to TRBD1. Germline CDR1 reads SGHRS; CDR2 reads YFSETQ. The CDR3 spans 15 residues. Losses at the gene ends were 0 bases for V and 7 bases for J; bases not matched to a gene: 8. As DNA, the CDR3 is TGCGCCAGCAGCTTGGCTGGACAGGGGTCAGTGGAGCAGTACTTC. This encodes CASSLAGQGSVEQYF. The full variable domain, its missing parts supplied by reference TRBV5-1 and TRBJ2-7, is KAGVTQTPRYLIKTRGQQVTLSCSPISGHRSVSWYQQTPGQGLQFLFEYFSETQRNKGNFPGRFSGRQFSNSRSEMNVSTLELGDSALYLCASSLAGQGSVEQYFGPGTRLTVT.

The chain has TRBV6-4 and TRBJ2-7; 7 bases match TRBD2. Germline V gene lookup returns CDR1 MRHNA and CDR2 SNTAGT. This CDR3 spans 16 amino acids. The V and J ends lost 2 bases and 3 bases, in that order; junction bases with no gene match: 10. CDR3 in DNA: TGTGCCAGCAGTGACCTGGGCCCAAAGCGGGACTACGAGCAGTACTTC. Translated: CASSDLGPKRDYEQYF.

This clone was counted only a few times. The V and J genes are TRBV7-9 and TRBJ1-1; 7 bases map to TRBD1. Germline V gene lookup returns CDR1 SEHNR and CDR2 FQNEAQ (reference sequence). The CDR3 totals 15 residues. The J segment lost 0 bases and the V segment lost 5 bases, leaving 6 bases of the junction unmatched. This CDR3 is CASSRGTVMNTEAFF. The CDR3 DNA sequence: TGTGCCAGCAGCCGTGGGACAGTGATGAACACTGAAGCTTTCTTT.

This sequence joins TRBV5-1 and TRBJ2-3; 14 bases fit TRBD2. CDR1 is SGHRS, CDR2 YFSETQ, per germline. V was clipped by 4 bases and J by 3 bases; unmatched bases: 4. This CDR3 is 16 amino acids long. In DNA, the CDR3 is TGCGCCAGCAGCGTGACTAGCGGGAGGGGTACAGATACGCAGTATTTT. Amino acid sequence: CASSVTSGRGTDTQYF. The whole variable domain, filled in from reference TRBV5-1 and TRBJ2-3, reads KAGVTQTPRYLIKTRGQQVTLSCSPISGHRSVSWYQQTPGQGLQFLFEYFSETQRNKGNFPGRFSGRQFSNSRSEMNVSTLELGDSALYLCASSVTSGRGTDTQYFGPGTRLTVL.

The CDR3 spells CASSEYRAGRTDTQYF. CDR3 bases: TGTGCCAGCAGTGAATATAGGGCAGGGCGCACAGATACGCAGTATTTT. V usage is TRBV25-1 and J usage is TRBJ2-3; D perhaps matches TRBD1 (5 bases). Germline V CDR1 and CDR2: MGHDK, SYGVNS. The CDR3 sequence is 16 residues long. With 0 bases removed from V and 1 base from J, the gap between germline ends came to 11 bases.

This chain connects TRBV7-2 to TRBJ2-7, with TRBD1 identical over 11 bases. Germline CDR1 is SGHTA and CDR2 is FQGNSA. The CDR3 is 18 amino acids. With 6 bases clipped from V and 2 bases from J, the junction kept 15 bases outside the gene matches. The DNA for the CDR3 is TGTGCCAGCAGTTACCAATCCGCTCCGGGACAGGGGGCCTACGAGCAGTACTTC. This codes for CASSYQSAPGQGAYEQYF.